Described below is a single T cell receptor beta chain sequence and its context. The Seattle patients, enrolled during active infection, were followed longitudinally. This sample is part of a study of blood T cell repertoires in COVID-19. Study as a whole: Collection of acute and convalescent COVID-19 samples took place in the United States, Italy and Spain.

Repertoires were generated with immunoSEQ multiplex PCR, while TCRdb's copy carries only in-frame clones and drops some. The sample shows around 200,000 clones, around 80% of them seen only once. The sequence was obtained from a woman in her 70s with COVID-19, enrolled during active disease. Sequencing used peripheral blood.

For the CDR3, the DNA is TGTGCCAGCAGTGGGACTAGCGGGAGGTTGGGCAATGAGCAGTTCTTC. Encoded protein: CASSGTSGRLGNEQFF. J is TRBJ2-1 and V is TRBV6-1; 14 nucleotides agree with TRBD2. The CDR3 covers 16 residues. Germline V gives CDR1 MNHNS, CDR2 SASEGT. V lost 4 bases, J lost 6 bases, and 5 bases stayed unmatched.